This passage covers 15 T cell receptor beta chains from one sample sequenced in a study of blood T cell repertoires in COVID-19. Some clones are missing from TCRdb's copy, which holds only in-frame ones; the method was immunoSEQ multiplex PCR. The sample lists about 130,000 clones; around 78% were seen once. The specimen was peripheral blood. These receptors were taken from a human donor in a cohort sampled during active COVID-19.

The V and J genes are TRBV12-3 or TRBV12-4 and TRBJ2-3; tentatively, D is TRBD2 (7 bases). CDR3 length equals 12 residues. V was trimmed by 3 bases and J by 12 bases, leaving 13 bases between them. The CDR3 here is CASSFRGGDQYF. The CDR3 DNA sequence: TGTGCCAGCAGTTTTAGGGGGGGGGATCAGTATTTT.

The genes are TRBV21-1 and TRBJ1-3; TRBD1 reflects the table's D call only, with no check against the DNA. TRBV21-1 is noted as a pseudogene. The CDR3 has 20 residues. CDR3: CASSAERPATGTGAGNTIYF. CDR3 coding DNA: TGTGCCAGCAGCGCCGAAAGGCCCGCCACCGGGACAGGGGCTGGAAACACCATATATTTT.

This clone was observed once. V is TRBV6-2 or TRBV6-3 and J is TRBJ1-2; no definite D call. Per germline, CDR1 MNHEY and CDR2 SVGEGT. V dropped 5 bases and J dropped 5 bases, with 12 bases sitting between them. This CDR3 is 13 amino acids long. The CDR3 reads CASSPSFLYGYTF. CDR3 DNA sequence: TGTGCCAGCAGTCCATCGTTCCTATATGGCTACACCTTC.

The V call is TRBV2, the J call TRBJ2-3; 7 positions agree with TRBD1. The CDR3 consists of 15 residues. CDR1 is SNHLY, CDR2 FYNNEI, per germline. Trimming cost V 0 bases and J 5 bases; bases outside gene matches: 5. The DNA for the CDR3 is TGTGCCAGCAGTGAAGCCGGACAGGACCTAGATACGCAGTATTTT. As protein: CASSEAGQDLDTQYF.

In DNA, the CDR3 is TGTGCCAGCGGGGCAGGTTCGAGATTATCGTGGAAACTGTTTTTT. Translating gives CASGAGSRLSWKLFF. The chain has TRBV2 and TRBJ1-4; D might be TRBD1 (5 bases). Germline CDR1 reads SNHLY; CDR2 reads FYNNEI. Between the trimmed V and J ends, which lost 8 bases and 11 bases, there was a span of 24 bases. This CDR3 region has 15 residues.

The V call is TRBV24-1, the J call TRBJ2-1, with TRBD2 matching over 7 bases. Unmatched junction bases numbered 13, after V lost 2 bases and J lost 7 bases. Germline V gene data show CDR1 as KGHDR and CDR2 as SFDVKD. This CDR3 has 17 amino acids. The CDR3 spells CATSDWGLLGGKNEQFF. The CDR3 DNA reads TGTGCCACCAGTGATTGGGGTCTACTGGGGGGGAAAAATGAGCAGTTCTTC.

This chain uses TRBV10-1 with TRBJ1-6; TRBD1 agrees at 8 bases. J gave up 9 bases and V 6 bases, and 13 bases lay outside the gene matches. The germline gives CDR1 WNHNN, CDR2 SYGVQD (reference sequence). This CDR3 contains 16 residues. This CDR3 is CASRKDRGEISSPLHF. In nucleotides, the CDR3 is TGCGCCAGCAGAAAAGACAGGGGCGAAATTAGTTCACCCCTCCACTTT.

The chain carries TRBV21-1 and TRBJ1-3; no check of the table's D call, TRBD1, against the DNA was made. TRBV21-1 is noted as a pseudogene. The CDR3 has 16 amino acids. CDR3 amino acids: CASSKQLGGCGNTIYF. CDR3 nucleotide sequence: TGTGCCAGCAGCAAACAGCTAGGGGGCTGTGGAAACACCATATATTTT.

This chain links TRBV2 with TRBJ2-7; D might be TRBD2 (7 bases). V gave up 7 bases and J gave up 2 bases, with 15 bases separating them. In germline, CDR1 is SNHLY, CDR2 FYNNEI. The CDR3 is 14 amino acids. CDR3 nucleotide sequence: TGTGCCAGCAAGGAGGGGGGGGAACCCTACGAGCAGTACTTC. It translates to CASKEGGEPYEQYF.

The rearrangement links TRBV6-1 to TRBJ2-7, with 8 nucleotides matching TRBD1. Germline V gene data show CDR1 as MNHNS and CDR2 as SASEGT. The CDR3 totals 15 residues. The trim removed 3 bases at V and 2 bases at J, leaving 6 bases unmatched. CDR3 sequence: CASSDGDRSAYEQYF. As DNA, the CDR3 is TGTGCCAGCAGTGATGGGGACAGGTCAGCCTACGAGCAGTACTTC.

In regard to this clone: Since a much larger clone is just one base distant, this may be a read error. The V gene is TRBV11-2, the J gene TRBJ2-1; TRBD2 matches at 15 bases. The CDR3 loop spans 16 amino acids. With V trimmed by 5 bases and J by 2 bases, 1 base remained unmatched. Germline values: CDR1 SGHAT, CDR2 FQNNGV. CDR3 coding DNA: TGTGCCAGCAGCCGGACTAGCGGGGGGGCCTACAATGAGCAGTTCTTC. It translates to CASSRTSGGAYNEQFF.

This clone came up once. The chain recombines TRBV25-1 with TRBJ1-1, with a tentative D call TRBD1 (5 bases). The V gene lost 5 bases and the J gene lost 4 bases, with 20 bases spanning the gap. Germline CDR1 MGHDK, CDR2 SYGVNS. The CDR3 covers 16 residues. DNA for the CDR3: TGTGCCAGCAGTCCTCCCGTAGACAGCACGGGCACTGAAGCTTTCTTT. Residues: CASSPPVDSTGTEAFF.

CDR3 in amino acids: CATSRDGGPSEKLFF. Written as DNA, the CDR3 is TGTGCCACCAGCAGAGATGGAGGGCCTAGTGAAAAACTGTTTTTT. The chain couples TRBV15 to TRBJ1-4, with unresolved D. The CDR3 spans 15 residues. Germline assignment: CDR1 LNHNV and CDR2 YYDKDF (reference sequence). V lost 0 bases and J lost 7, with 12 bases in between.

The CDR3 reads CASSRTDYEQYF. CDR3 DNA sequence: TGTGCCAGCAGCCGGACAGATTACGAGCAGTACTTC. This chain joins TRBV5-5 and TRBJ2-7; D may be TRBD1 (6 bases). The length of the CDR3 is 12 residues. Looked up from germline, CDR1 is SGHKS and CDR2 is YYEKEE (reference sequence). Trimming left V 4 bases short and J 4 bases short, with 9 bases between.

The rearrangement links TRBV19 to TRBJ1-5; 8 bases map to TRBD1. This CDR3 is 16 amino acids long. Germline V CDR1 and CDR2: LNHDA, SQIVND (reference sequence). V lost 4 bases to trimming and J lost 3 bases; unmatched junction nucleotides: 8. CDR3 sequence: CASSTLGTGPNQPQHF. Written as DNA, the CDR3 is TGTGCCAGTAGTACTCTAGGGACAGGTCCCAATCAGCCCCAGCATTTT.